This note documents a single T cell receptor (beta chain) sequence. This clonotype was seen more than once but under ten times. Its antigen has not been determined. No much larger clone exists at a distance of one base, and base qualities are not known. The data belong to a study of blood T cells in healthy people across ages (dated by TCRdb to the mid-2010s). Regarding the research as a whole: In model experiments, template switching captured roughly one uniquely barcoded TCR beta cDNA molecule for every two T cells. Two additional independent replicas of 1 million unique cDNA reads from the same blood draw were analyzed for two donors (one aged 18 to 29 and one aged 80 or older). To track age-related changes in TCR beta repertoire diversity, the study relied on deep sequencing normalized with unique cDNA molecular identifiers. The donors were split into four age groups: young (average around 15 years), middle-aged (around 37), aged (more than 60) and long-lived (under 85). To avoid experimental bias, donors of different ages were randomly spread across the sequencing lanes.

Library preparation employed 5' RACE. Sequencing was carried out with an Illumina HiSeq 2500. A second PCR of about 7 to 12 cycles was performed with a sample-barcoded 5' primer and a J-beta primer mix. Each TCR beta cDNA molecule received a unique molecular identifier from a template-switch 5' adaptor carrying 12 random nucleotides. Each sample yielded at least 2.5 million CDR3-containing paired-end reads. All of the RNA was converted into first-strand cDNA using the Mint cDNA synthesis kit, with a TRBC-specific oligonucleotide serving as the primer. All cDNA was treated with uracil-DNA glycosylase and then went through a first 18-cycle PCR with the universal primers M1SS and BC2_uni_R. The original methods were these. Each sample was normalized by randomly selecting 1 million high-quality reads, each carrying a distinct molecular identifier. Reads with shared molecular identifiers were discarded instead of being binned into consensus sequences. MiTCR, set to a Q25 quality threshold and the strictest error-elimination algorithm, was used for CDR3 identification, clonotype clustering and error correction. A nonparametric unseen species model with Euler transformation was used to estimate lower-bound total TCR beta diversity. TCRdb's own reprocessing of the public reads used fastp at Q25 and MiXCR and kept productive beta chains. All rows with the same CDR3 protein become a single entry with the most common DNA and genes. TCRdb's processing, not the authors', yielded these V and J calls. The sample table records about 1.1 million distinct CDR3 sequences; around two fifths of these occur just once. Of the sample, roughly 13% is held by the ten largest clones.

The CDR1 and CDR2 encoded by the germline V gene (reference sequence) are DFQATT and SNEGSKA. A distance of 11 bases separates the germline ends of V and J, which lose 4 bases and 2 bases respectively. The CDR3 contains 13 residues, cysteine and phenylalanine counted. The only DNA kept is the CDR3, 39 bases in frame from the first base. Systemically healthy Caucasian individuals from Russia, approximately 39 in total and aged roughly 6 to 100 years, were included as donors. Each donor gave 8 to 10 milliliters of peripheral blood, drawn into EDTA-treated Vacutainer tubes. PBMCs were isolated by Ficoll-Paque density-gradient centrifugation, with at least 7 million obtained per sample. Total RNA, at least 5.5 micrograms per sample, was extracted from PBMCs with Trizol reagent. Naive CD45RAhigh/CD27high T cell percentages were measured by flow cytometry on a PBMC aliquot from every donor. Overall study outcomes, separate from this receptor: Observed TCR beta diversity per million T cells fell roughly linearly with age, and a significant reduction was already apparent by age around 44. There was a strong correlation between observed TCR beta diversity and the percentage of naive T cells measured by flow cytometry. Compared with the aged group, more naive CD4+ T cells, fewer expanded clones and increased TCR diversity were shown by the long-lived group, suggesting age selection. Estimates of total diversity from one million sequenced T cells were regarded as lower bounds and underestimates. Bulk unsorted PBMC profiling prevented conclusive comparison of naive and antigen-experienced compartments. Donor CMV infection status was unknown, potentially confounding age-related changes in expanded clonotypes.

The rearranged chain carries TRBV20-1 and TRBJ1-2; TRBD1 is possibly the D segment (5 matching bases). Sequenced sample: blood. The origin of this receptor is a man younger than 35 in good health. The bases are TGCAGTGCTAAGGGGAACTTAAACTATGGCTACACCTTC. Its protein product is CSAKGNLNYGYTF.